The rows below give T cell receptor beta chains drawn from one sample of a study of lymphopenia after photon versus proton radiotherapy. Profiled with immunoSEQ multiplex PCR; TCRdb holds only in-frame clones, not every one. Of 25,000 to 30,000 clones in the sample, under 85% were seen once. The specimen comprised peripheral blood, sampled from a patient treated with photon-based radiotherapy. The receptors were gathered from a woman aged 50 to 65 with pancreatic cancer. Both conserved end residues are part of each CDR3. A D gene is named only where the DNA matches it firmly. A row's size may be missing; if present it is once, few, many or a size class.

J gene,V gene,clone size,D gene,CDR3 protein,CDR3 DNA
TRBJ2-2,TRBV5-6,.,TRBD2,CASSLLGDYQIANTGELFF,TGTGCCAGCAGCTTGTTGGGGGACTACCAAATCGCGAACACCGGGGAGCTGTTTTTT
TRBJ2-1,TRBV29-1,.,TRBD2,CSVQGASGRRAYNEQFF,TGCAGCGTTCAGGGGGCTAGCGGGAGGAGGGCCTACAATGAGCAGTTCTTC
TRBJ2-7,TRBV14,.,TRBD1,CASSRPRDRGRASHEQYF,TGTGCCAGCAGCCGACCGCGGGACAGGGGTCGAGCGTCCCACGAGCAGTACTTC
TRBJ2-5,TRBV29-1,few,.,CSVGAARSGEETQYF,TGCAGCGTTGGGGCGGCACGCTCGGGGGAAGAGACCCAGTACTTC
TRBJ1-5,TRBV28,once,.,CASSLSQLGANQPQHF,TGTGCCAGCAGCCTCAGTCAGCTAGGAGCCAATCAGCCCCAGCATTTT
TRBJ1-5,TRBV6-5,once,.,CASRRLDKDQPQHF,TGTGCCAGCAGGCGTCTTGACAAGGATCAGCCCCAGCATTTT
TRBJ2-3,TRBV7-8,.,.,CASSLALRANTDTQYF,TGTGCCAGCAGCTTAGCTCTTAGGGCCAACACAGATACGCAGTATTTT
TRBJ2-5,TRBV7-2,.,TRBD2,CASSRRTSGQETQYF,TGTGCCAGCAGCCGCAGGACTAGCGGCCAAGAGACCCAGTACTTC
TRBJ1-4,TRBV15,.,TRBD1,CATSRYRDRGRETNEKLFF,TGTGCCACCAGCAGATACCGGGACAGGGGGCGCGAAACTAATGAAAAACTGTTTTTT
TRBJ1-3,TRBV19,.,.,CASRPGQGNTIYF,TGTGCCAGTAGACCCGGTCAAGGAAACACCATATATTTT
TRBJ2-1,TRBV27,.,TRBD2,CASGPGTSLLDEQFF,TGTGCCAGCGGCCCCGGGACTAGTCTTCTCGATGAGCAGTTCTTC
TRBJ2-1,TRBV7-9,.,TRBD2,CASSRGGSYNEQFF,TGTGCCAGCAGCCGGGGGGGATCCTACAATGAGCAGTTCTTC
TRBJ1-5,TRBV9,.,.,CASSVDPRVLNQPQHF,TGTGCCAGCAGCGTAGATCCCAGGGTTCTCAATCAGCCCCAGCATTTT
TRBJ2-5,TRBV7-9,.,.,CASSLEALGGRETQYF,TGTGCCAGCAGCTTAGAGGCACTTGGGGGGCGGGAGACCCAGTACTTC
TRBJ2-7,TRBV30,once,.,CAWSGGGQYEQYF,TGTGCCTGGAGTGGGGGGGGGCAATACGAGCAGTACTTC
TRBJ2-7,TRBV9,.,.,CASSVAPNRDYEQYF,TGTGCCAGCAGCGTAGCCCCTAACAGGGACTACGAGCAGTACTTC
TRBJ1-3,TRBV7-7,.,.,CASSRDFGNTIYF,TGTGCCAGCAGCCGGGACTTTGGAAACACCATATATTTT
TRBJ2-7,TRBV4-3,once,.,CASSRHVAGPNSYEQYF,TGCGCCAGCAGCCGCCATGTCGCGGGACCAAACTCCTACGAGCAGTACTTC
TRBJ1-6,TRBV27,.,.,CASSLRDNSPLHF,TGTGCCAGCAGCCTGCGGGATAATTCACCCCTCCACTTT
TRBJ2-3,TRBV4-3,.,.,CASSQSLSSTDTQYF,TGCGCCAGCAGCCAATCCCTTTCTAGCACAGATACGCAGTATTTT
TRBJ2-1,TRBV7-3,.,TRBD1,CASSPGQGTNEQFF,TGTGCCAGCAGCCCGGGACAGGGTACGAATGAGCAGTTCTTC
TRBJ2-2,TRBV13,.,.,CASSLGGETGELFF,TGTGCCAGCAGCTTAGGAGGGGAGACCGGGGAGCTGTTTTTT
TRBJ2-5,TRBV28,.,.,CASSLLGQRETQYF,TGTGCCAGCAGTTTATTGGGACAAAGGGAGACCCAGTACTTC
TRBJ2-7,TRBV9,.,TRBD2,CASSVDPGIAGREQYF,TGTGCCAGCAGCGTGGACCCTGGGATAGCGGGTAGGGAGCAGTACTTC
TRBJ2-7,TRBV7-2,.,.,CASSQGVAGSYEQYF,TGTGCCAGCAGCCAAGGGGTGGCGGGAAGCTACGAGCAGTACTTC
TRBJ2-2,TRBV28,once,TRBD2,CASSRLAGGAGELFF,TGTGCCAGCAGCCGACTAGCGGGAGGGGCCGGGGAGCTGTTTTTT
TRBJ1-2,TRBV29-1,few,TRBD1,CSVEAGGMHGYTF,TGCAGCGTTGAAGCAGGGGGCATGCATGGCTACACCTTC
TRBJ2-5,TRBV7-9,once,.,CASSLVNSLETQYF,TGTGCCAGCAGCTTAGTGAACAGCTTAGAGACCCAGTACTTC
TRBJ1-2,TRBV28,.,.,CASSKGGSNYGYTF,TGTGCCAGCAGTAAAGGGGGATCTAACTATGGCTACACCTTC
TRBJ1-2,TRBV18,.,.,CASSPEGGREYGYTF,TGTGCCAGCTCACCTGAGGGGGGGCGAGAGTATGGCTACACCTTC
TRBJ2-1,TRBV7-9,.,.,CASSFDGTSNNEQFF,TGTGCCAGCAGCTTCGATGGGACATCAAACAATGAGCAGTTCTTC
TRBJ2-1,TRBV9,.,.,CASSVQTHEQFF,TGTGCCAGCAGCGTTCAAACGCATGAGCAGTTCTTC
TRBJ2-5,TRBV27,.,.,CASRQAAVGRQETQYF,TGTGCCAGCAGACAGGCGGCTGTGGGACGACAAGAGACCCAGTACTTC
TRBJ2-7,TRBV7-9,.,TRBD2,CASSLGPWEGVYEQYF,TGTGCCAGCAGCTTAGGTCCCTGGGAGGGCGTCTACGAGCAGTACTTC
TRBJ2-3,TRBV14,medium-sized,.,CASSLTEGSTQYF,TGTGCCAGCAGCCTTACCGAGGGCTCTACGCAGTATTTT
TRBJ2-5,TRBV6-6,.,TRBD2,CASSRLAGVAETQYF,TGTGCCAGCAGTAGGCTAGCGGGAGTAGCAGAGACCCAGTACTTC
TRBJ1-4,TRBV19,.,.,CASSMRTVGSEKLFF,TGTGCCAGTAGTATGAGGACCGTGGGGAGTGAAAAACTGTTTTTT
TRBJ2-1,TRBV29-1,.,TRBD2,CSAQGTSGSERSYNEQFF,TGCAGCGCCCAAGGAACTAGCGGGAGTGAACGGTCCTACAATGAGCAGTTCTTC